The 26 T cell receptor beta chains reported below all come from one sample, sequenced in a study of T cells in localized non-small cell lung cancer. Using immunoSEQ multiplex PCR, the repertoire was profiled, and TCRdb retains in-frame clones only, with some absent. The sample lists about 31,000 clones, 94% occurring once. Sequenced here: peripheral blood, sampled before any cancer treatment. These receptors came from a woman between 40 and 69 years old with stage I lung adenocarcinoma.

The chain combines TRBV28 with TRBJ1-2; TRBD1 matches at 8 bases. The CDR3 runs 14 residues. Germline V lookup: CDR1 MDHEN, CDR2 SYDVKM. V trimming: 6 bases; J trimming: 4 bases; junction bases outside the gene matches: 7. The CDR3, as DNA: TGTGCCAGCAGACGACGACAGGGGCTCTATGGCTACACCTTC. This translates into CASRRRQGLYGYTF.

The J gene is TRBJ2-3, the V gene TRBV5-1; D is unresolved. The CDR3 consists of 13 residues. In germline, CDR1 is SGHRS, CDR2 YFSETQ. V lost 0 bases, J lost 5 bases, and 7 bases lay in between. DNA of the CDR3: TGCGCCAGCAGCTTGGAGGCCCGAGATACGCAGTATTTT. It specifies CASSLEARDTQYF.

This chain joins TRBV7-2 and TRBJ2-7, with 11 bases matching TRBD1. The ends lost 5 bases at V and 11 bases at J; junction bases unmatched: 14. In germline, CDR1 is SGHTA, CDR2 FQGNSA. CDR3 length: 15 amino acids. The CDR3 DNA reads as TGTGCCAGCAGCCCCTCGGGACAGGGGGGAAGATGGGAGTACTTC. Translating gives CASSPSGQGGRWEYF.

This sequence joins TRBV5-1 and TRBJ1-1, with D perhaps TRBD1 (5 bases). Germline CDR1 and CDR2: SGHRS and YFSETQ. CDR3 length: 14 amino acids. Trimming took off 2 bases at V and 3 bases at J, with 11 bases between the two ends. Here the CDR3 reads CASSFQGGYTEAFF. The CDR3 DNA is TGCGCCAGCAGCTTTCAGGGTGGGTACACTGAAGCTTTCTTT.

The J gene is TRBJ2-5, the V gene TRBV7-2; TRBD2 might be the D (6 bases). Germline CDR1 reads SGHTA; CDR2 reads FQGNSA. Trimming pared 3 bases from V and 9 bases from J, leaving 11 bases between. The CDR3 length is 12 residues. This CDR3 is CASSFGREAQYF. CDR3 coding DNA: TGTGCCAGCAGCTTTGGCAGGGAGGCCCAGTACTTC.

The rearrangement joins TRBV6-6 to TRBJ1-3; possible D gene TRBD1, 6 bases. The CDR3 covers 13 residues. Per the germline V gene, CDR1 is MNHNY and CDR2 is SVGAGI (reference sequence). The CDR3 spells CASGQTAGNTIYF. CDR3 nucleotides: TGTGCATCAGGACAGACCGCTGGAAACACCATATATTTT.

In its sample, this clone was seen a few times. V is TRBV19 and J is TRBJ1-5, with D possibly TRBD1 on 5 matching bases. CDR1 is LNHDA and CDR2 is SQIVND in the germline V gene (reference sequence). Trimming removed 5 bases from V and 2 bases from J, with 13 bases in between. The CDR3 sequence is 15 residues long. The CDR3 loop reads CASSWVSGGNQPQHF. The DNA of the CDR3 is TGTGCCAGTAGTTGGGTTTCGGGGGGCAATCAGCCCCAGCATTTT.

This chain uses TRBV5-1 with TRBJ1-1; D is perhaps TRBD1 (5 bases). V was cut by 4 bases and J by 0 bases, with 16 bases left in between. Germline V gives CDR1 SGHRS, CDR2 YFSETQ. The CDR3 runs 16 residues. The CDR3 protein is CASSPPGRGMNTEAFF. The CDR3 bases are TGCGCCAGCAGCCCCCCCGGTCGGGGGATGAACACTGAAGCTTTCTTT.

The genes are TRBV5-4 and TRBJ1-2; D perhaps matches TRBD1 (5 bases). The CDR3 runs 13 residues. Trimming removed 3 bases from V and 8 bases from J, with 14 bases in between. In germline, CDR1 is SGHNT, CDR2 YYREEE (reference sequence). CDR3 nucleotide sequence: TGTGCCAGCAGCTCTAGGTTGGGGCGAGGCTACACCTTC. Amino acid sequence: CASSSRLGRGYTF. Based on the CDR3 plus reference TRBV5-4 and TRBJ1-2, the full variable domain is ETGVTQSPTHLIKTRGQQVTLRCSSQSGHNTVSWYQQALGQGPQFIFQYYREEENGRGNFPPRFSGLQFPNYSSELNVNALELDDSALYLCASSSRLGRGYTFGSGTRLTVV.

The V gene is TRBV5-1, the J gene TRBJ1-1; 10 bases are a match to TRBD1. With V trimmed by 3 bases and J by 0 bases, 5 bases remained unmatched. In germline, CDR1 is SGHRS, CDR2 YFSETQ. CDR3 length equals 16 residues. CDR3 sequence: CASSSGQGNMNTEAFF. CDR3 DNA: TGCGCCAGCAGCTCGGGACAGGGGAACATGAACACTGAAGCTTTCTTT.

V usage is TRBV4-2 and J usage is TRBJ2-5; D not certain. This CDR3 has 15 residues. Germline values: CDR1 LGHNA, CDR2 YNFKEQ. Trimming shortened V by 1 base and J by 5 bases, and 14 bases separated the two germline ends. The CDR3 region is CASSQGSYIRETQYF. CDR3 nucleotides: TGTGCCAGCAGCCAAGGGTCGTATATACGGGAGACCCAGTACTTC.

CDR3 nucleotides: TGCAGTACGGAAGCGGAGGGCTACACCTTC. Protein: CSTEAEGYTF. The chain has TRBV20-1 and TRBJ1-2, with D uncertain. CDR1 is DFQATT, CDR2 SNEGSKA, per germline (reference sequence). This CDR3 has 10 amino acids. Deletions cut 8 bases from V and 8 bases from J, with 12 bases between.

V gene TRBV11-3 combines with J gene TRBJ2-5; TRBD2 is a possible D gene (5 bases). With 5 bases removed from V and 4 bases from J, the gap between germline ends came to 14 bases. Germline-derived CDR1 and CDR2 are SGHNT and YENEEA. CDR3 length: 14 amino acids. This CDR3 reads CASSPTRGRETQYF. The CDR3 bases are TGTGCCAGCAGCCCAACCCGGGGAAGAGAGACCCAGTACTTC.

The J gene is TRBJ2-1, the V gene TRBV5-4, with a possible D match to TRBD1 (6 bases). Germline V gives CDR1 SGHNT, CDR2 YYREEE (reference sequence). Between the trimmed V and J ends, which lost 4 bases and 9 bases, there was a span of 14 bases. The CDR3 consists of 13 residues. CDR3: CASSHPGTPEQFF. The CDR3 DNA sequence: TGTGCCAGCAGCCATCCTGGGACACCTGAGCAGTTCTTC.

This chain joins TRBV4-1 and TRBJ2-3; maybe TRBD2 (5 bases). The CDR3 has 15 residues. V shed 0 bases and J shed 6 bases, with 13 bases lying between them. CDR1 and CDR2 from the germline V gene are MGHRA and YSYEKL. DNA for the CDR3: TGCGCCAGCAGCCAAGAAGAGATCCCGGGGGATACGCAGTATTTT. It translates to CASSQEEIPGDTQYF.

The rearrangement joins TRBV5-4 to TRBJ2-2, with 7 bases lining up with TRBD2. Unmatched junction bases numbered 8, after V lost 3 bases and J lost 6 bases. Germline-derived CDR1 and CDR2 are SGHNT and YYREEE (reference sequence). This CDR3 contains 15 residues. The CDR3, as DNA: TGTGCCAGCAGCTCTGCGGGAGTGGGTCCCGGGGAGCTGTTTTTT. Protein sequence: CASSSAGVGPGELFF. The full variable domain, its missing parts supplied by reference TRBV5-4 and TRBJ2-2, is ETGVTQSPTHLIKTRGQQVTLRCSSQSGHNTVSWYQQALGQGPQFIFQYYREEENGRGNFPPRFSGLQFPNYSSELNVNALELDDSALYLCASSSAGVGPGELFFGEGSRLTVL.

The CDR3 sequence: CSVDGPGYTF. The CDR3 nucleotides are TGCAGCGTTGATGGGCCTGGCTACACCTTC. The V gene is TRBV29-1, the J gene TRBJ1-2; the D is unclear. Trimming removed 3 bases at V and 7 bases at J, with 6 bases between. There are 10 residues in the CDR3. From germline, CDR1 is SQVTM and CDR2 ANQGSEA.

The gene calls are TRBV9 and TRBJ2-3; D perhaps matches TRBD2 (5 bases). This CDR3 contains 15 residues. Trimming pared 0 bases from V and 0 bases from J, leaving 8 bases between. CDR1 is SGDLS and CDR2 is YYNGEE in the germline V gene. In DNA, the CDR3 is TGTGCCAGCAGCGTAGGAGGGTGGAGCACAGATACGCAGTATTTT. Protein sequence: CASSVGGWSTDTQYF.

The genes are TRBV18 and TRBJ2-2, with 8 bases identical to TRBD2. Germline lookup yields CDR1 KGHSH and CDR2 LQKENI. The CDR3 runs 17 residues. V was clipped by 4 bases and J by 5 bases; unmatched bases: 12. The CDR3: CASSRPGSGMSTGELFF. The DNA for the CDR3 is TGTGCCAGCTCACGCCCCGGTAGCGGGATGTCAACCGGGGAGCTGTTTTTT.

The J gene is TRBJ1-6, the V gene TRBV7-2; 9 bases map to TRBD1. The CDR3 extends over 16 amino acids. Germline V gene lookup returns CDR1 SGHTA and CDR2 FQGNSA. V dropped 6 bases and J dropped 10; count of bases not matched to a gene: 13. The CDR3: CASRYTLTGGRSPLHF. The CDR3 DNA is TGTGCCAGCAGATACACCCTGACAGGGGGAAGGTCACCCCTCCACTTT. Full variable domain (missing parts from reference TRBV7-2 and TRBJ1-6): GAGVSQSPSNKVTEKGKDVELRCDPISGHTALYWYRQSLGQGLEFLIYFQGNSAPDKSGLPSDRFSAERTGGSVSTLTIQRTQQEDSAVYLCASRYTLTGGRSPLHFGNGTRLTVT.

The rearrangement uses TRBV5-8 and TRBJ2-2; TRBD2 aligns across 16 bases. V shed 5 bases and J 5 bases; nucleotides not matched to a gene: 12. Germline V lookup: CDR1 SGHTS, CDR2 YDEGEE. The CDR3 totals 19 residues. CDR3 in DNA: TGTGCCAGCAGGTCCCCCGGGACTAGCGGGGGGGCCGGTACCGGGGAGCTGTTTTTT. Translating it yields CASRSPGTSGGAGTGELFF. Filled out from reference TRBV5-8 and TRBJ2-2, the complete variable domain reads EAGVTQSPTHLIKTRGQQATLRCSPISGHTSVYWYQQALGLGLQFLLWYDEGEERNRGNFPPRFSGRQFPNYSSELNVNALELEDSALYLCASRSPGTSGGAGTGELFFGEGSRLTVL.

In DNA, the CDR3 is TGTGCCAGCAGCTACCCGACAGGGTTAGGGACTGAAGCTTTCTTT. It specifies CASSYPTGLGTEAFF. This chain joins TRBV11-2 and TRBJ1-1; 7 bases agree with TRBD1. With 4 bases clipped from V and 5 bases from J, the junction kept 10 bases outside the gene matches. Per the germline V gene, CDR1 is SGHAT and CDR2 is FQNNGV. This CDR3 has 15 amino acids.

The chain recombines TRBV28 with TRBJ1-2, with D possibly matching TRBD1 (5 bases). The CDR3 is 12 residues long. Trimming stripped 2 bases from V and 9 bases from J, with 10 bases between. Germline V gene sequence: CDR1 MDHEN, CDR2 SYDVKM. The chain's CDR3 is CASSLQGLRYTF. Here the CDR3 DNA reads TGTGCCAGCAGTTTACAGGGTCTGCGCTACACCTTC.

The rearrangement joins TRBV21-1 to TRBJ1-1. TRBV21-1 is termed a pseudogene. The CDR3 contains 18 residues. This CDR3 is CASSKARLGTGPGGEAFF. The CDR3 DNA follows: TGTGCCAGCAGCAAAGCCAGATTAGGGACCGGGCCTGGAGGCGAAGCTTTCTTT.

The chain has TRBV5-6 and TRBJ1-2, with 8 bases aligning to TRBD1. The J segment lost 7 bases and the V segment lost 1 base, leaving 3 bases of the junction unmatched. In germline, CDR1 is SGHDT, CDR2 YYEEEE. This CDR3 has 13 amino acids. In nucleotides, the CDR3 is TGTGCCAGCAGCTTGACCCAGGGGGCTGGCTACACCTTC. This encodes CASSLTQGAGYTF.

The chain links TRBV5-8 to TRBJ2-1; possibly TRBD1 for D (6 bases). Germline V gene sequence: CDR1 SGHTS, CDR2 YDEGEE. V was pared by 4 bases and J by 4 bases, with 9 bases between. This CDR3 region has 13 residues. The CDR3 spells CASSLRGYNEQFF. The CDR3 coding sequence is TGTGCCAGCAGCCTGAGGGGGTACAATGAGCAGTTCTTC.